The 24 T cell receptor beta chains listed next were all sequenced from one sample in a study of graft-versus-host responses after intestinal transplantation. TCRdb keeps only in-frame clones here, not all; method: immunoSEQ multiplex PCR. The profile covers about 57,000 clones, with around 90% appearing a single time and less than 2% taken by the ten largest. This material consisted of PBMCs, taken 26 days after transplant. These receptors came from a human patient who received an intestinal transplant, so some T cells may come from the graft donor.

CDR3 in DNA: TGTGCCAGCAGTTACTCGAGAGCGGGAGGGCAAGAGACCCAGTACTTC. Translated: CASSYSRAGGQETQYF. The chain recombines TRBV6-5 with TRBJ2-5, with 10 bases aligning to TRBD2. CDR1 and CDR2 (germline): MNHEY, SVGAGI. The CDR3 is made up of 16 amino acids. The V segment lost 0 bases and the J segment 2 bases; nucleotides outside the gene matches: 3.

This clone has just one count. The chain couples TRBV28 to TRBJ1-2; D unresolved. The CDR3 consists of 16 residues. The V end was cut by 10 bases, the J end by 5 bases, with 26 bases between. Germline values: CDR1 MDHEN, CDR2 SYDVKM. CDR3 residues: CAIVGPSSGSGYGYTF. Here the CDR3 DNA reads TGTGCCATCGTTGGACCGTCCAGTGGGAGCGGTTATGGCTACACCTTC.

The V call is TRBV5-6, the J call TRBJ2-5; perhaps TRBD1 as D (6 bases). The CDR3 contains 14 residues. CDR1 SGHDT and CDR2 YYEEEE come from the germline V gene. V was pared by 3 bases and J by 5 bases, with 14 bases between. CDR3 loop: CASSSGVRPETQYF. DNA of the CDR3: TGTGCCAGCAGCTCAGGGGTGCGGCCGGAGACCCAGTACTTC.

The V and J genes are TRBV4-1 and TRBJ1-3; tentative D call: TRBD1 (6 bases). This CDR3 spans 15 amino acids. Per the germline V gene, CDR1 is MGHRA and CDR2 is YSYEKL. V lost 0 bases and J 2 bases, leaving 8 bases between the germline ends. CDR3 amino acids: CASSQDAGAGNTIYF. The DNA of the CDR3 is TGCGCCAGCAGCCAAGATGCAGGGGCTGGAAACACCATATATTTT.

V and J are TRBV7-8 and TRBJ1-3; tentative D call: TRBD1 (6 bases). Germline CDR1 and CDR2: SGHVS and FQNEAQ. V was pared by 6 bases and J by 0 bases, with 9 bases between. The CDR3 is 14 amino acids. CDR3 protein: CASSPQGSGNTIYF. CDR3 nucleotide sequence: TGTGCCAGCAGTCCACAGGGCTCTGGAAACACCATATATTTT.

The V call is TRBV9, the J call TRBJ1-6, with 8 bases fitting TRBD1. Trimming cost V 4 bases and J 8 bases; bases outside gene matches: 8. Looked up from germline, CDR1 is SGDLS and CDR2 is YYNGEE. The CDR3 runs to 15 residues. DNA of the CDR3: TGTGCCAGCAGCCCCCGGACAGGGACAGATTCACCCCTCCACTTT. Protein sequence: CASSPRTGTDSPLHF.

This clone was picked up one time. The chain recombines TRBV4-2 with TRBJ1-5; 7 positions agree with TRBD1. Germline CDR1 and CDR2: LGHNA and YNFKEQ. V shed 4 bases and J 0 bases; nucleotides not matched to a gene: 9. This CDR3 is 17 amino acids long. CDR3 region: CASSPGDSPYSNQPQHF. CDR3 coding DNA: TGTGCCAGCAGCCCGGGGGACAGCCCTTATAGCAATCAGCCCCAGCATTTT.

V gene TRBV7-9 combines with J gene TRBJ2-1; 11 bases line up with TRBD2. Unmatched junction bases numbered 8, after V lost 7 bases and J lost 0 bases. Germline V lookup: CDR1 SEHNR, CDR2 FQNEAQ (reference sequence). The CDR3 is made up of 17 amino acids. The CDR3 nucleotides read TGTGCCAGCACAACTAGCGGGGGTTCAAGCTCCTACAATGAGCAGTTCTTC. Translating it yields CASTTSGGSSSYNEQFF. The whole variable domain, filled in from reference TRBV7-9 and TRBJ2-1, reads DTGVSQNPRHKITKRGQNVTFRCDPISEHNRLYWYRQTLGQGPEFLTYFQNEAQLEKSRLLSDRFSAERPKGSFSTLEIQRTEQGDSAMYLCASTTSGGSSSYNEQFFGPGTRLTVL.

The rearrangement joins TRBV4-1 to TRBJ1-4; D gene ambiguous. Germline loops: CDR1 MGHRA, CDR2 YSYEKL. V was pared by 2 bases and J by 8 bases, with 24 bases between. The CDR3 totals 18 residues. CDR3 DNA sequence: TGCGCCAGCAGCCAACGCATAAACAGACGGTTTGCCGAGGAAAAACTGTTTTTT. Residues: CASSQRINRRFAEEKLFF.

V gene TRBV27 combines with J gene TRBJ1-5; D possibly corresponds to TRBD1 (5 bases). Germline V gene lookup returns CDR1 MNHEY and CDR2 SMNVEV (reference sequence). The CDR3 runs 15 residues. V was clipped by 2 bases and J by 2 bases, with 10 bases between them. CDR3 in amino acids: CASSLRARGNQPQHF. CDR3 DNA sequence: TGTGCCAGCAGTTTAAGGGCCAGGGGCAATCAGCCCCAGCATTTT.

DNA of the CDR3: TGCAGCGTTAGGACAGTCTCCTACGAGCAGTACTTC. Amino acid sequence: CSVRTVSYEQYF. The rearrangement joins TRBV29-1 to TRBJ2-5, with D possibly TRBD1 on 6 matching bases. The tail of the sequence fits TRBJ2-7 better, so the J call may be wrong. Germline CDR1 and CDR2: SQVTM and ANQGSEA. The CDR3 totals 12 residues.

A single count supports this clone. This chain links TRBV5-6 with TRBJ2-1; D possibly corresponds to TRBD1 (6 bases). From germline, CDR1 is SGHDT and CDR2 YYEEEE. The V end lost 0 bases, the J end lost 4 bases, and 11 bases lay between the germline ends. CDR3 length: 15 residues. The CDR3 loop is CASSLDRAEYNEQFF. CDR3 DNA: TGTGCCAGCAGCTTGGACAGGGCCGAATACAATGAGCAGTTCTTC.

The chain has TRBV5-4 and TRBJ1-2, with a tentative D call TRBD1 (6 bases). This CDR3 is built from 15 residues. Trimming removed 4 bases at V and 3 bases at J, with 16 bases between. The V gene's germline CDR1 is SGHNT and CDR2 YYREEE (reference sequence). In nucleotides, the CDR3 is TGTGCCAGCAGCCACCCCAGGGGAGGGGACTATGGCTACACCTTC. Its translation: CASSHPRGGDYGYTF.

The chain employs TRBV19 and TRBJ1-1, with 8 nucleotides matching TRBD1. J lost 4 bases, V lost 5 bases, and 9 bases had no gene match. The CDR3 is made up of 15 amino acids. Germline V gene data show CDR1 as LNHDA and CDR2 as SQIVND (reference sequence). CDR3 amino acids: CASSWFEQGGTEAFF. In DNA, the CDR3 is TGTGCCAGTAGTTGGTTCGAACAGGGGGGCACTGAAGCTTTCTTT.

The chain has TRBV5-5 and TRBJ2-2, with D unresolved. The CDR3 is 16 residues long. Germline V gene sequence: CDR1 SGHKS, CDR2 YYEKEE (reference sequence). V was cut by 4 bases and J by 3 bases, with 16 bases left in between. In DNA, the CDR3 is TGTGCCAGCAGCCTGGCCCCGACTCCCTACACCGGGGAGCTGTTTTTT. This codes for CASSLAPTPYTGELFF.

This chain links TRBV2 with TRBJ2-1; TRBD1 agrees at 8 bases. The trim removed 9 bases at V and 8 bases at J, leaving 6 bases unmatched. Per germline, CDR1 SNHLY and CDR2 FYNNEI. The CDR3 consists of 12 residues. CDR3 residues: CARTGGSDEQFF. In nucleotides, the CDR3 is TGTGCCAGAACAGGGGGGAGCGATGAGCAGTTCTTC.

The chain employs TRBV27 and TRBJ2-7; no clear D. V was cut by 2 bases and J by 3 bases, with 11 bases left in between. This CDR3 has 14 amino acids. Germline loops: CDR1 MNHEY, CDR2 SMNVEV (reference sequence). The CDR3: CASSLARPGYEQYF. CDR3 bases: TGTGCCAGCAGTTTAGCCAGGCCAGGCTACGAGCAGTACTTC.

The chain has TRBV6-6 and TRBJ1-1, with 10 positions matching TRBD1. Germline values: CDR1 MNHNY, CDR2 SVGAGI (reference sequence). The V and J ends lost 5 bases and 7 bases, in that order; junction bases with no gene match: 7. This CDR3 comprises 14 residues. The CDR3 bases are TGTGCCAGCAGTACTGGGGACAGGGGCGATGAAGCTTTCTTT. Its protein product is CASSTGDRGDEAFF.

This chain links TRBV14 with TRBJ1-1; D gene unclear. The CDR3 totals 13 residues. Trimming removed 6 bases at V and 5 bases at J, with 13 bases between. Germline-derived CDR1 and CDR2 are SGHDN and FVKESK. CDR3 residues: CASRERGSTEAFF. DNA for the CDR3: TGTGCCAGCAGGGAACGGGGATCTACTGAAGCTTTCTTT.

This clone occurred once. V gene TRBV5-1 combines with J gene TRBJ1-1, with a possible D match to TRBD1 (6 bases). V dropped 4 bases and J dropped 5 bases, with 18 bases sitting between them. Germline lookup yields CDR1 SGHRS and CDR2 YFSETQ. CDR3 length: 15 amino acids. Here the CDR3 DNA reads TGCGCCAGCAGCCCCGGGACAAGAGAAAAAACTGAAGCTTTCTTT. It codes for CASSPGTREKTEAFF.

CDR3 DNA: TGTGCCAGCAGCTTACGAGCGGGAACTCCCTACGAGCAGTACTTC. Protein sequence: CASSLRAGTPYEQYF. The rearrangement links TRBV7-9 to TRBJ2-7; the match to TRBD2 covers 7 bases. V shed 2 bases, J shed 2 bases, and the junction held 6 bases outside the gene matches. The CDR3 consists of 15 residues. Per the germline V gene, CDR1 is SEHNR and CDR2 is FQNEAQ (reference sequence).

The CDR3 is CASSPGTGGNQPQHF. The DNA of the CDR3 is TGTGCCAGCTCACCAGGAACAGGGGGGAATCAGCCCCAGCATTTT. This rearrangement joins TRBV18 to TRBJ1-5; 8 nucleotides align to TRBD1. Germline CDR1 and CDR2: KGHSH and LQKENI. With V trimmed by 2 bases and J by 4 bases, 4 bases remained unmatched. CDR3 length: 15 residues.

The chain has TRBV2 and TRBJ2-5; D gene uncertain. Germline V gene sequence: CDR1 SNHLY, CDR2 FYNNEI. Trimming cost V 8 bases and J 2 bases, with 9 bases left between them. The CDR3 contains 12 residues. The CDR3 DNA follows: TGTGCCAGCTACAGTTTACAAGAGACCCAGTACTTC. This sequence encodes CASYSLQETQYF.

The V gene is TRBV5-4, the J gene TRBJ2-3; D is perhaps TRBD2 (5 bases). The CDR3 totals 16 residues. Germline CDR1 and CDR2: SGHNT and YYREEE (reference sequence). Trimming removed 2 bases at V and 2 bases at J, with 15 bases between. The CDR3 loop reads CASSFLSEPTTDTQYF. For the CDR3, the DNA is TGTGCCAGCAGCTTCCTTAGCGAGCCAACCACAGATACGCAGTATTTT. The full variable domain, with the rest looked up from reference TRBV5-4 and TRBJ2-3, is ETGVTQSPTHLIKTRGQQVTLRCSSQSGHNTVSWYQQALGQGPQFIFQYYREEENGRGNFPPRFSGLQFPNYSSELNVNALELDDSALYLCASSFLSEPTTDTQYFGPGTRLTVL.